These 2 T cell receptor beta chains came from one sample sequenced in a study of blood T cells in healthy people across ages. For the second PCR, which ran for roughly 7 to 11 cycles, a sample-barcoded 5' primer and a J-beta primer mix were used. In TCRdb, the 5' RACE reads were re-called with MiXCR into one record per CDR3 protein. Altogether 1.5 million to 2 million distinct CDR3 sequences are present, 28% being singletons, with the ten largest covering 7.7%. Sequencing input: blood. All receptors come from a woman aged 25 to 39 in good health.

The genes are TRBV3-1 and TRBJ2-2; D is perhaps TRBD2 (5 bases). Germline V gene lookup returns CDR1 LGHDT and CDR2 YNNKEL (reference sequence). The CDR3 runs to 15 residues. V shed 1 base and J shed 2 bases, with 8 bases lying between them. The CDR3 region is CASSQGLPNTGELFF. CDR3 bases: TGTGCCAGCAGCCAAGGACTACCTAACACCGGGGAGCTGTTTTTT.

This clonotype was seen at least ten times. This rearrangement joins TRBV12-3 or TRBV12-4 to TRBJ2-1, with D perhaps TRBD1 or TRBD2 (7 bases each). V was pared by 8 bases and J by 10 bases, with 21 bases between. The CDR3 is 14 amino acids. The CDR3: CASQGGLPVREQFF. CDR3 sequence (DNA): TGTGCCAGCCAGGGGGGGCTCCCCGTAAGGGAGCAGTTCTTC.